The sequence of this TCR beta chain was determined in a study of T cell responses to AZD1222 COVID-19 vaccine (dated by TCRdb to about 2021). About the full investigation: TCR sequencing was performed for some 250 trial participants, of whom around 200 were given two doses of AZD1222 and roughly 25 were given two doses of MenACWY control vaccine. Trial participants were enrolled by age into subgroups of 18-55, 56-69 and 70-plus years, and around 150, 29 and 61 TCR-sequenced participants, respectively, were included in these subgroups. Study-level results and caveats: The vaccine-associated CD4 TCRs covered the entire spike protein, and the dominant responses fell in regions 160-218 and 743-854. Epitopes outside the regions mutated in the B.1.351 and B.1.1.7 variants were reportedly recognized by nearly half of the unique spike-specific TCRs. Most participants were white British and females outnumbered males, and the authors suggested that clonal diversity may have been underestimated. Because no samples from the day 14 peak response were available, repertoires could be characterized only after the peak T cell response. The 56-69-year group was small, and its depth increase did not reach significance, likely because of low power. After two AZD1222 doses, spike-specific TCR breadth and depth were significantly higher than at day 0 and than in MenACWY recipients. Conclusions about previously exposed vaccinees are limited, since just six AZD1222 recipients were seropositive for SARS-CoV-2 at baseline.

This clone has a handful of counts. Its antigen has not been determined. No base quality values were provided; no much bigger clone lies one nucleotide off. The time point tag for this specimen amounts to: about 28 days (+/-7) after the second vaccine dose. AZD1222 recipients whose second dose came at about 4 weeks and those whose second dose came at about 12 weeks were combined into one group, since spike-specific TCR depth and breadth did not differ between the two schedules. Samples from vaccinated people were obtained from the UK trials COV001 and COV002, which included a single-blind randomized controlled phase 2/3 trial of AZD1222 (ChAdOx1 nCoV-19) in healthy adults. For TCRbeta chain sequencing, PBMC samples were collected from trial participants at day 0 and at day 28 after the second dose. CDR1 and CDR2 are drawn from the germline V gene: SNHLY, FYNNEI. The CDR3, cysteine through phenylalanine, is 15 amino acids long. CDR3 DNA only is kept here, 45 bases in frame from base 1. The germline V end is reduced by 7 bases and the J end by 7 bases; junction bases left unmatched: 12.

The CDR3 regions of human TCRbeta chains were analyzed by immunosequencing. As for how the authors treated the data: TCRs in the repertoires were matched against a reference library of SARS-CoV-2-specific TCRs that had been generated with the MIRA antigen-specificity platform. Breadth meant the fraction of unique TCRs that were SARS-CoV-2-associated, whereas depth meant the fraction of total T cells that were SARS-CoV-2-associated. Each spike-specific TCR was assigned to its reactive spike region and to a CD4 or CD8 class using the MIRA data. Log10-transformed breadth and depth values were compared by one-way ANOVA with Sidak's multiple comparisons tests. TCRdb re-hosts the immuneACCESS table, in-frame sequences only. Its copies lack some clones; in the studies checked, an unresolved V gene accounts for under half of them, and the cause for the rest is not known. Clone size and the V and J calls come from that table; the DNA yielded D and trimming. The sample table records about 130,000 clones; 75% to 90% of these occur just once. Clones ranked in the top ten supply 4.4% of the sample.

The source of this sequence is an adult who received the AZD1222 COVID-19 vaccine. Recombination connected TRBV2 to TRBJ1-4, with 7 bases in between that match TRBD1. The sequences come from peripheral blood, collected 28 days after the second AZD1222 dose. In nucleotide form, the sequence is TGTGCCAGCAACGAAGGACAGGAAGGGGGTGAAAAACTGTTTTTT. The resulting protein is CASNEGQEGGEKLFF.